These 21 T cell receptor beta chains were all obtained from the same sample, sequenced in a study of blood T cell repertoires in COVID-19. Clones were read by immunoSEQ multiplex PCR, and TCRdb kept only the in-frame ones, dropping some. The table records roughly 250,000 clones, around 86% of them present only once. Sequenced input: peripheral blood. The receptors were gathered from a woman in her sixties with active or convalescent COVID-19.

In this sample, this clone turned up a few times. The CDR3 sequence: CAWSPASGIKPQHF. The DNA of the CDR3 is TGTGCCTGGAGTCCGGCTTCAGGCATAAAGCCCCAGCATTTT. This rearrangement joins TRBV30 to TRBJ1-5; no clear D. The CDR3 runs to 14 residues. Germline V gives CDR1 GTSNPN, CDR2 SVGIG (reference sequence). V lost 2 bases to trimming and J lost 8 bases, with 16 bases between them.

The V gene is TRBV19, the J gene TRBJ1-5, with D perhaps TRBD1 (6 bases). The CDR3 extends over 15 amino acids. Trimming stripped 3 bases from V and 2 bases from J, with 11 bases between. Germline V gene lookup returns CDR1 LNHDA and CDR2 SQIVND (reference sequence). CDR3 sequence: CASSMRGLGNQPQHF. The CDR3 coding sequence is TGTGCCAGTAGTATGCGGGGGCTCGGCAATCAGCCCCAGCATTTT.

The rearrangement links TRBV5-1 to TRBJ1-1; 8 nucleotides line up with TRBD1. Germline V gene data show CDR1 as SGHRS and CDR2 as YFSETQ. Unmatched junction bases numbered 7, after V lost 4 bases and J lost 8 bases. This CDR3 contains 13 residues. The CDR3 here is CASSPTGAPEAFF. CDR3 in DNA: TGCGCCAGCAGCCCGACAGGGGCTCCCGAAGCTTTCTTT.

This chain links TRBV9 with TRBJ1-2; 7 bases map to TRBD1. The CDR3 sequence is 15 residues long. The V gene's germline CDR1 is SGDLS and CDR2 YYNGEE. V lost 3 bases to trimming and J lost 2 bases; unmatched junction nucleotides: 7. CDR3 sequence: CASSAAGGSNYGYTF. Written as DNA, the CDR3 is TGTGCCAGCAGCGCTGCAGGGGGTTCAAACTATGGCTACACCTTC.

The V gene is TRBV9, the J gene TRBJ1-5; maybe TRBD1 (5 bases). The CDR3 runs to 15 residues. Per the germline V gene, CDR1 is SGDLS and CDR2 is YYNGEE. V was cut by 4 bases and J by 0 bases, with 11 bases left in between. CDR3 sequence reads: CASSRTGYSNQPQHF. In DNA, the CDR3 is TGTGCCAGCAGCAGAACAGGCTATAGCAATCAGCCCCAGCATTTT.

The chain uses TRBV18 and TRBJ1-1; D gene unclear. Trimming cost V 8 bases and J 3 bases, with 22 bases left between them. The CDR3 contains 16 residues. Germline CDR1 and CDR2: KGHSH and LQKENI. The CDR3: CASTPVVGEGYTEAFF. The CDR3, as DNA: TGTGCCAGCACCCCGGTTGTCGGGGAAGGGTACACTGAAGCTTTCTTT.

This chain joins TRBV3-1 (or the pseudogene TRBV3-2) and TRBJ1-4; the D is unclear. Deletions cut 5 bases from V and 0 bases from J, with 7 bases between. CDR3 length equals 14 residues. The V gene's germline CDR1 is LGHDT and CDR2 YNNKEL (reference sequence). DNA of the CDR3: TGTGCCAGCAGCGGCATGTCAACTAATGAAAAACTGTTTTTT. Amino acids: CASSGMSTNEKLFF.

V gene TRBV7-9 combines with J gene TRBJ2-6; the D gene is possibly TRBD1 (5 bases). Germline lookup yields CDR1 SEHNR and CDR2 FQNEAQ (reference sequence). This CDR3 region has 17 residues. The V and J ends lost 1 base and 0 bases respectively, with 10 bases between them. The DNA for the CDR3 is TGTGCCAGCAGCTTAGGAGGACACCGCTCTGGGGCCAACGTCCTGACTTTC. Protein: CASSLGGHRSGANVLTF.

This clone was seen only once. The chain links TRBV7-7 to TRBJ2-5; 10 bases align to TRBD2. CDR3 length: 15 amino acids. Germline V lookup: CDR1 SSHAT, CDR2 FNYEAQ (reference sequence). The trim removed 2 bases at V and 0 bases at J, leaving 0 bases unmatched. The CDR3 loop reads CASSLSGGDQETQYF. CDR3 coding DNA: TGTGCCAGCAGCTTAAGCGGGGGGGACCAAGAGACCCAGTACTTC.

This chain links TRBV24-1 with TRBJ2-7, with TRBD1 matching over 7 bases. CDR3 length equals 14 residues. The junction had 17 bases not matched to a gene; V was cut back by 12 bases and J by 7 bases. Germline assignment: CDR1 KGHDR and CDR2 SFDVKD. CDR3 protein: CASGFQGDPGEQYF. CDR3 sequence (DNA): TGTGCCTCGGGTTTCCAGGGGGACCCCGGGGAGCAGTACTTC.

V gene TRBV5-1 combines with J gene TRBJ1-2; D unresolved. The CDR3 spans 13 residues. Trimming shortened V by 0 bases and J by 7 bases, and 10 bases separated the two germline ends. CDR1 is SGHRS, CDR2 YFSETQ, per germline. CDR3 amino acids: CASSLVGAFGYTF. DNA for the CDR3: TGCGCCAGCAGCTTGGTCGGTGCCTTTGGCTACACCTTC.

This chain connects TRBV2 to TRBJ1-2, with 8 bases fitting TRBD1. Germline V lookup: CDR1 SNHLY, CDR2 FYNNEI. CDR3 length equals 12 residues. V dropped 8 bases and J dropped 5; count of bases not matched to a gene: 4. In nucleotides, the CDR3 is TGTGCCAGCGAGGGACAGGCTTATGGCTACACCTTC. This encodes CASEGQAYGYTF.

The CDR3 coding sequence is TGTGCCAGCAGTTCGGTTAGCGACCCCCTCTACGAGCAGTACTTC. It yields the protein CASSSVSDPLYEQYF. The V and J genes are TRBV28 and TRBJ2-7, with a weak D call TRBD2 (5 bases). V lost 4 bases and J lost 3, with 16 bases in between. The CDR3 contains 15 residues. Looked up from germline, CDR1 is MDHEN and CDR2 is SYDVKM.

The chain combines TRBV4-2 with TRBJ2-1; TRBD2 agrees at 8 bases. Germline CDR1 LGHNA, CDR2 YNFKEQ. With V trimmed by 4 bases and J by 3 bases, 5 bases remained unmatched. This CDR3 comprises 15 residues. CDR3 loop: CASSPGGAYYNEQFF. In DNA, the CDR3 is TGTGCCAGCAGCCCCGGGGGGGCTTACTACAATGAGCAGTTCTTC.

This chain links TRBV5-4 with TRBJ2-2, with 12 nucleotides matching TRBD2. The V gene's germline CDR1 is SGHNT and CDR2 YYREEE (reference sequence). V trimming: 2 bases; J trimming: 1 base; junction bases outside the gene matches: 0. The CDR3 sequence is 16 residues long. The CDR3 is CASSLLAGGNTGELFF. In DNA form, the CDR3 reads TGTGCCAGCAGCTTACTAGCGGGGGGGAACACCGGGGAGCTGTTTTTT.

The V call is TRBV9, the J call TRBJ2-7; D remains unclear. This CDR3 spans 13 amino acids. V dropped 6 bases and J dropped 3 bases, with 13 bases sitting between them. Germline CDR1 is SGDLS and CDR2 is YYNGEE. The DNA for the CDR3 is TGTGCCAGCATCCCCCCAACTTGCTACGAGCAGTACTTC. Translation gives CASIPPTCYEQYF. Combining the CDR3 with reference TRBV9 and TRBJ2-7 gives the whole variable domain DSGVTQTPKHLITATGQRVTLRCSPRSGDLSVYWYQQSLDQGLQFLIQYYNGEERAKGNILERFSAQQFPDLHSELNLSSLELGDSALYFCASIPPTCYEQYFGPGTRLTVT.

In this sample, this clone turned up a few times. The chain couples TRBV7-3 to TRBJ2-7; 10 bases agree with TRBD1. This CDR3 is built from 13 residues. V lost 10 bases and J lost 1; bases outside the gene matches: 4. Germline V gene data show CDR1 as SGHTA and CDR2 as FQGTGA. CDR3 protein: CATRTGGSYEQYF. The DNA for the CDR3 is TGTGCCACCAGGACAGGGGGGTCCTACGAGCAGTACTTC.

V and J are TRBV5-4 and TRBJ1-4, with 8 bases lining up with TRBD1. Germline CDR1 is SGHNT and CDR2 is YYREEE (reference sequence). V lost 4 bases and J lost 3; bases outside the gene matches: 5. The CDR3 contains 15 residues. CDR3: CASSKAGGSNEKLFF. CDR3 nucleotides: TGTGCCAGCAGCAAAGCAGGGGGCTCTAATGAAAAACTGTTTTTT.

The chain uses TRBV29-1 and TRBJ2-7, with TRBD1 matching 7 bases. The CDR3 length is 13 residues. With 6 bases clipped from V and 5 bases from J, the junction kept 10 bases outside the gene matches. CDR1 is SQVTM and CDR2 is ANQGSEA in the germline V gene. This CDR3 is CSVTGTVLNEQYF. The CDR3 DNA sequence: TGCAGCGTCACCGGGACAGTTTTGAACGAGCAGTACTTC.

This chain connects TRBV2 to TRBJ2-5; 8 bases fit TRBD1. The V and J ends lost 6 bases and 5 bases, in that order; junction bases with no gene match: 8. The CDR3 is made up of 14 amino acids. Germline loops: CDR1 SNHLY, CDR2 FYNNEI. The CDR3 here is CASSSDRGRETQYF. The DNA of the CDR3 is TGTGCCAGCAGCTCCGACAGGGGCCGGGAGACCCAGTACTTC.

The chain combines TRBV11-2 with TRBJ2-3; D uncertain. The CDR3 sequence is 15 residues long. The V and J ends lost 1 base and 4 bases respectively, with 12 bases between them. The germline CDR1 and CDR2 sequences are SGHAT and FQNNGV. CDR3 loop: CASSLGRRSPDTQYF. CDR3 sequence (DNA): TGTGCCAGCAGCTTAGGACGGCGGAGCCCAGATACGCAGTATTTT.